A selection of T cell receptor beta chains follows, all from one sample in a study of cytomegalovirus exposure and HLA in healthy donors. Assay: immunoSEQ multiplex PCR; the TCRdb copy retains only in-frame clones and omits some. Of roughly 190,000 clones in the sample, 81% were seen once. Sequenced material: PBMCs. The receptor set was obtained from a man aged 40-50 years in good health and CMV-seropositive. Both conserved end residues are part of each CDR3. The D gene is left open where the match is weak. Not all rows give a size; the values are once, few, many and, for expanded clones, a class.

j_gene	d_gene	abundance	v_gene	CDR3aa	CDR3nt
TRBJ2-7	.	.	TRBV2	CASITSGTNYEQYF	TGTGCCAGCATCACCTCCGGGACAAATTACGAGCAGTACTTC
TRBJ1-1	.	.	TRBV6-5	CASREGLNTEAFF	TGTGCCAGCAGGGAGGGGTTGAACACTGAAGCTTTCTTT
TRBJ2-3	.	few	TRBV19	CASSTSTGWTDTQYF	TGTGCCAGTAGTACTTCGACAGGTTGGACAGATACGCAGTATTTT
TRBJ1-5	.	.	TRBV19	CASSQSGGNQPQHF	TGTGCCAGTAGCCAGTCAGGGGGCAATCAGCCCCAGCATTTT
TRBJ2-6	.	.	TRBV4-1	CASSQVGANVLTF	TGCGCCAGCAGCCAAGTAGGGGCCAACGTCCTGACTTTC
TRBJ2-7	.	.	TRBV19	CASSNGGADSYEQYF	TGTGCCAGTAGTAACGGTGGGGCGGACTCCTACGAGCAGTACTTC
TRBJ2-1	TRBD2	few	TRBV5-1	CASSLSTSGRTGEQFF	TGCGCCAGCAGCTTATCGACTAGCGGGAGAACGGGTGAGCAGTTCTTC
TRBJ1-5	.	.	TRBV19	CASNDSPTNQPQHF	TGTGCCAGTAACGACAGCCCCACCAATCAGCCCCAGCATTTT
TRBJ2-1	.	.	TRBV6-1	CASSTSGSPYNEQFF	TGTGCCTCCTCCACATCGGGGTCCCCCTACAATGAGCAGTTCTTC
TRBJ2-2	.	.	TRBV21-1	CASSKRENRALGLAGGSNTGELFF	TGTGCCAGCAGCAAACGGGAAAACAGAGCCTTAGGACTAGCGGGAGGGTCGAACACCGGGGAGCTGTTTTTT
TRBJ2-5	.	.	TRBV19	CASSISGLTETQYF	TGTGCCAGTAGTATCTCAGGGCTGACGGAGACCCAGTACTTC
TRBJ1-1	TRBD1	.	TRBV5-1	CASSSGQLNTEAFF	TGCGCCAGCAGCTCGGGACAGCTGAACACTGAAGCTTTCTTT
TRBJ1-1	.	.	TRBV19	CASSRSTGTEAFF	TGTGCCAGTAGTAGATCGACAGGTACTGAAGCTTTCTTT
TRBJ1-1	TRBD1	.	TRBV7-2	CASSPGRWTGGVTEAFF	TGTGCCAGCAGCCCGGGGCGGTGGACAGGGGGTGTCACTGAAGCTTTCTTT
TRBJ1-1	TRBD1	.	TRBV29-1	CSVVEGTVNTEAFF	TGCAGCGTAGTCGAGGGGACAGTGAACACTGAAGCTTTCTTT
TRBJ2-3	TRBD2	.	TRBV28	CASSAGGLAGTTDTQYF	TGTGCCAGCAGTGCCGGGGGACTAGCGGGAACCACAGATACGCAGTATTTT
TRBJ1-1	TRBD1	.	TRBV25-1	CASSERGTGFTEAFF	TGTGCCAGCAGTGAACGAGGGACAGGGTTTACTGAAGCTTTCTTT
TRBJ2-1	.	few	TRBV9	CASSVGGWNYNEQFF	TGTGCCAGCAGCGTAGGGGGCTGGAACTACAATGAGCAGTTCTTC
TRBJ1-2	TRBD1	.	TRBV4-2	CASSQAGTGGNYGYTF	TGTGCCAGCAGCCAAGCTGGGACAGGGGGAAACTATGGCTACACCTTC
TRBJ1-1	.	.	TRBV6-6	CASSITVNTEAFF	TGTGCCAGCAGTATTACAGTGAACACTGAAGCTTTCTTT
TRBJ2-1	.	once	TRBV27	CASRLTIRAGDNEQFF	TGTGCCAGCAGACTTACAATACGGGCAGGGGACAATGAGCAGTTCTTC
TRBJ2-1	TRBD2	.	TRBV5-4	CASSLPLAGEQFF	TGTGCCAGCAGCTTACCTCTAGCGGGTGAGCAGTTCTTC
TRBJ2-6	TRBD2	.	TRBV2	CASRAGTSGKRSGANVLTF	TGTGCCAGCAGAGCCGGGACTAGCGGGAAAAGATCTGGGGCCAACGTCCTGACTTTC
TRBJ2-7	.	once	TRBV15	CATSREGRYEQYF	TGTGCCACCAGCAGAGAGGGCCGCTACGAGCAGTACTTC
TRBJ2-2	TRBD2	.	TRBV27	CASSRSGGTGELFF	TGTGCCAGCAGCAGGTCGGGGGGCACCGGGGAGCTGTTTTTT
TRBJ2-3	TRBD1	.	TRBV28	CASSSGQGTDTQYF	TGTGCCAGCAGTTCGGGACAGGGAACAGATACGCAGTATTTT
TRBJ1-4	.	few	TRBV7-9	CASSISGTTGEKLFF	TGTGCCAGCAGTATATCAGGGACAACTGGGGAAAAACTGTTTTTT
TRBJ2-7	.	once	TRBV6-6	CASSPRAARANEQYF	TGTGCCAGCAGTCCTCGGGCGGCCAGGGCCAACGAGCAGTACTTC
TRBJ2-5	.	.	TRBV4-1	CASSQGFAGGMFQETQYF	TGCGCCAGCAGCCAAGGATTTGCAGGGGGGATGTTCCAAGAGACCCAGTACTTC
TRBJ2-7	TRBD1	.	TRBV18	CASSPSGQNAWQYF	TGTGCCAGCTCACCTTCGGGACAGAACGCGTGGCAGTACTTC
TRBJ1-5	.	few	TRBV2	CASSAIEQPQHF	TGTGCCAGCAGTGCGATTGAGCAGCCCCAGCATTTT
TRBJ1-2	.	.	TRBV18	CASSPPGGEGYGYTF	TGTGCCAGCTCACCACCTGGCGGGGAGGGCTATGGCTACACCTTC
TRBJ2-7	.	.	TRBV13	CASSLARPPSYEQYF	TGTGCCAGTAGCTTGGCTCGTCCCCCCTCCTACGAGCAGTACTTC
TRBJ2-1	TRBD2	.	TRBV7-4	CASSKREGYNEQFF	TGTGCCAGCAGCAAGCGGGAGGGTTACAATGAGCAGTTCTTC
TRBJ2-7	TRBD1	.	TRBV5-1	CASSLGQGSDEQYF	TGCGCCAGCAGCTTGGGACAGGGGAGCGACGAGCAGTACTTC
TRBJ1-1	TRBD1	few	TRBV18	CASSPRLGQGGTEAFF	TGTGCCAGCTCACCACGTTTGGGACAGGGCGGCACTGAAGCTTTCTTT
TRBJ2-7	.	few	TRBV28	CASSLPGTYEQYF	TGTGCCAGCAGTTTACCAGGGACCTACGAGCAGTACTTC
TRBJ2-6	.	.	TRBV18	CASSPGGGGANVLTF	TGTGCCAGCTCACCCGGGGGAGGTGGGGCCAACGTCCTGACTTTC
TRBJ2-2	.	.	TRBV14	CASKGGGHTGELFF	TGTGCCAGCAAAGGAGGCGGACACACCGGGGAGCTGTTTTTT